Sequencing of this TCR beta chain was carried out in a study of T cell responses to AZD1222 COVID-19 vaccine. Whole-study results and caveats: With dominance at 160-218 and 743-854, vaccine-associated CD4 TCRs spanned spike. All repertoire sampling was performed exclusively after the peak T cell response. Clonal diversity may have been underestimated, and the donors were mostly white British, with more females than males.

As to this clone: Its antigen is not identified.

TCRdb keeps only in-frame clones here, not all; method: immunoSEQ multiplex PCR. Altogether 60,000 to 100,000 clones are present, under 95% being singletons, with the ten largest covering 6% to 8.5%. Germline loops: CDR1 SGHNT, CDR2 YYREEE (reference sequence). Trimming cost V 1 base and J 5 bases, with 18 bases left between them. The CDR3 covers 16 residues. The TCR comes from an adult in good health. The sequencing here drew on peripheral blood, taken on day 0 of MenACWY control vaccination. The chain carries TRBV5-4 and TRBJ2-5, with TRBD1 as a possible D gene (5 bases). Here the CDR3 reads CASSLPSRTGHETQYF. For the CDR3, the DNA is TGTGCCAGCAGCTTGCCCTCCCGTACAGGACACGAGACCCAGTACTTC.